This T cell receptor beta chain was obtained from a study of T cells after yellow fever vaccination. TCRdb fed the 5' RACE reads into MiXCR, producing one record per CDR3 protein. The sample shows about 140,000 distinct CDR3 sequences, less than 8.5% of them seen only once. Study outcomes and limitations: A weaker but faster secondary response was observed, peaking on day 5 versus 15. Reappearance after the booster was seen for most primary-vaccination clones, at around 95% CD4 and around 88% CD8.

This clonotype was recorded many times. Antigen specificity is unknown. The TCR sequence derives from a man between 25 and 39 years old who received the YFV17D yellow fever vaccine. The sequenced sample was CD4+ T cells sorted from PBMCs, obtained 10 days after the yellow fever booster vaccination.

The CDR3 loop reads CASSRGGSTDTQYF. As DNA, the CDR3 is TGTGCCAGCAGCCGGGGCGGGAGCACAGATACGCAGTATTTT. V gene TRBV7-2 combines with J gene TRBJ2-3; D is tentatively TRBD1 or TRBD2 (5 bases each). Trimming left V 5 bases short and J 0 bases short, with 9 bases between. This CDR3 spans 14 amino acids. The germline gives CDR1 SGHTA, CDR2 FQGNSA.